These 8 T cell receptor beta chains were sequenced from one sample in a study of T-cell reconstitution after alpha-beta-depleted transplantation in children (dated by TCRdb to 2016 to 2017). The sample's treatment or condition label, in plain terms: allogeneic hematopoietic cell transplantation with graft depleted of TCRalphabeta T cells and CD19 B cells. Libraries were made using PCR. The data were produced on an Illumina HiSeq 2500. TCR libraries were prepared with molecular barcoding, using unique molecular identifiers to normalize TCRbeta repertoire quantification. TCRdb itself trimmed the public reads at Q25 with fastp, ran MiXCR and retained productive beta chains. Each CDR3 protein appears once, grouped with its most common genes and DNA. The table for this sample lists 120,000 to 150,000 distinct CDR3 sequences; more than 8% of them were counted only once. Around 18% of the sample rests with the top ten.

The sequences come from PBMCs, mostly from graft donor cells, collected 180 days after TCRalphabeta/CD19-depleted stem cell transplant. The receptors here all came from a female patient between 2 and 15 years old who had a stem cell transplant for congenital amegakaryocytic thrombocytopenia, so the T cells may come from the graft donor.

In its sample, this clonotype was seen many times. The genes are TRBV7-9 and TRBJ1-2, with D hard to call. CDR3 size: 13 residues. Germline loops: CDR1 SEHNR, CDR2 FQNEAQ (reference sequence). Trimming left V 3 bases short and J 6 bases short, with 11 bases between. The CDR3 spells CASSLLDQDGYTF. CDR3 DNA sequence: TGTGCCAGCAGCTTGCTGGATCAGGATGGCTACACCTTC. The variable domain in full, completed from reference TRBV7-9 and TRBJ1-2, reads DTGVSQNPRHKITKRGQNVTFRCDPISEHNRLYWYRQTLGQGPEFLTYFQNEAQLEKSRLLSDRFSAERPKGSFSTLEIQRTEQGDSAMYLCASSLLDQDGYTFGSGTRLTVV.

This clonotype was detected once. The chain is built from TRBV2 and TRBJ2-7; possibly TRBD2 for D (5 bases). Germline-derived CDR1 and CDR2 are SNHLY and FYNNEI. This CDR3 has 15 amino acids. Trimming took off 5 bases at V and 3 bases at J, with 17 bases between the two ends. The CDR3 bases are TGTGCCAGCAGTTCGATGACGGGGTCGAACTACGAGCAGTACTTC. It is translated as CASSSMTGSNYEQYF.

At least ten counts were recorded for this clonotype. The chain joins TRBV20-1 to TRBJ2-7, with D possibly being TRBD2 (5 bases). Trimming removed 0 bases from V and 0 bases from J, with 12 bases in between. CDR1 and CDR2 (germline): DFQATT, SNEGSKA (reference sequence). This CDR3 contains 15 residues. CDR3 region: CSARDPLGSSYEQYF. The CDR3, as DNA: TGCAGTGCTAGAGATCCTCTAGGGAGCTCCTACGAGCAGTACTTC.

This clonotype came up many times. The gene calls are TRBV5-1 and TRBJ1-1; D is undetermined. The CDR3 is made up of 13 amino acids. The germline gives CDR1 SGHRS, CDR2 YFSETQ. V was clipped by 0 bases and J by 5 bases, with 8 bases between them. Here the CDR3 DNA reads TGCGCCAGCAGCTTGGCCTGGGGAACTGAAGCTTTCTTT. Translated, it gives CASSLAWGTEAFF. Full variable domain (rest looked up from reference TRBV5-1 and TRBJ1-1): KAGVTQTPRYLIKTRGQQVTLSCSPISGHRSVSWYQQTPGQGLQFLFEYFSETQRNKGNFPGRFSGRQFSNSRSEMNVSTLELGDSALYLCASSLAWGTEAFFGQGTRLTVV.

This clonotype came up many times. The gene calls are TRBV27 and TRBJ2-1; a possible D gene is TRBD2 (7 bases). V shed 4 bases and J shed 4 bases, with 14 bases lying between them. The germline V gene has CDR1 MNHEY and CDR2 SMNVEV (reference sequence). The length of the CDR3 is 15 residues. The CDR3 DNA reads TGTGCCAGCAGTTATGCGGGGGCCCGTTACAATGAGCAGTTCTTC. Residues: CASSYAGARYNEQFF.

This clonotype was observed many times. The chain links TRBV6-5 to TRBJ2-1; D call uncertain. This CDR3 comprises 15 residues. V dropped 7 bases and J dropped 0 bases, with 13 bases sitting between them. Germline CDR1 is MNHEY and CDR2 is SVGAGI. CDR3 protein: CASTLLKSSYNEQFF. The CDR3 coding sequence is TGTGCCAGCACCTTACTCAAGAGCTCCTACAATGAGCAGTTCTTC.

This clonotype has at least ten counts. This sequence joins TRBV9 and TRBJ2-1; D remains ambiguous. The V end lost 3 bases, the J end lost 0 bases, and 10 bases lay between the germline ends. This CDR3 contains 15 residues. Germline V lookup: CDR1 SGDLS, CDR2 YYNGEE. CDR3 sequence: CASSGATNSYNEQFF. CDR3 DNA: TGTGCCAGCAGCGGGGCAACGAACTCCTACAATGAGCAGTTCTTC.

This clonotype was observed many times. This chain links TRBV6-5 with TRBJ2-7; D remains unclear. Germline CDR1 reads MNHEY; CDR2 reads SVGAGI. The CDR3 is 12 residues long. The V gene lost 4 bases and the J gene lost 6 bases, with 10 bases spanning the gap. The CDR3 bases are TGTGCCAGCAGTTCCCCCAATAGCGAGCAGTACTTC. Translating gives CASSSPNSEQYF.